The clone carrying this T cell receptor beta chain was found many times. The sample comes from a study of T cells in Graves' hyperthyroidism and ophthalmopathy. Amplification of TCR beta CDR3 regions was performed using RNA transcripts as template. Carried out on the TCR CDR3, a first-round RT-PCR used the HTBI primer set. TCRdb reprocessed the multiplex PCR reads with MiXCR, giving one entry per CDR3 protein. The sample shows 600,000 to 800,000 distinct CDR3 sequences, roughly a third of them seen only once. Criteria for exclusion of patients were uncontrolled infection, other autoimmune disease, pregnancy or lactation. CDR3 length: 13 residues. Per germline, CDR1 MRHNA and CDR2 SNTAGT. The V end was cut by 0 bases, the J end by 14 bases, with 16 bases between.

The TCR comes from a woman aged 40-49 years with Graves' hyperthyroidism. The V call is TRBV6-4, the J call TRBJ1-2; the D is unclear. Sequencing was performed on blood. The CDR3 protein is CASSDSGYTGLTF. CDR3 in DNA: TGTGCCAGCAGTGACTCGGGCTACACGGGCCTAACCTTC.